This T cell receptor (beta chain) stems from a study of blood T cell repertoires in COVID-19. As for the study in general: Sources were T cells, B-cell-depleted T cells, or PBMCs; the material itself was cDNA or gDNA.

In the original workflow: Amplification from reference gene primers served as the basis for estimated nucleated cell counts. Some clones are missing from TCRdb's copy, which holds only in-frame ones; the method was immunoSEQ multiplex PCR. That table supplies the V and J calls and clone size; D and trimming were determined from the DNA. The sample lists fewer than 75,000 clones, around nine tenths occurring once. The CDR3 is 15 amino acids. The germline V gene has CDR1 SGHNT and CDR2 YENEEA. J was trimmed by 4 bases and V by 3 bases; bases with no gene match: 4. The sample consisted of peripheral blood. The TCR sequence derives from a man in his 70s with acute or convalescent COVID-19. The genes are TRBV11-3 and TRBJ2-1; TRBD2 matches 9 bases. In nucleotides, the CDR3 is TGTGCCAGCAGCTTTTCAAGCGGGGGGTACAATGAGCAGTTCTTC. Its protein is CASSFSSGGYNEQFF.